Listed below are T cell receptor beta chains from one sample, sequenced in a study of Graves' ophthalmopathy and Graves' hyperthyroidism. TCRdb re-called the multiplex PCR reads through MiXCR, storing one row per CDR3 protein. The sample yields 500,000 to 800,000 distinct CDR3 sequences, about 40% seen once. Material for sequencing was peripheral blood. These receptors all stem from an adult man with Graves' ophthalmopathy. CDR3s include the opening cysteine and the closing phenylalanine or tryptophan. Fields, in order: V gene, D gene, J gene, CDR3 protein. A D gene is named only where the DNA matches it firmly.

v_call: TRBV2; d_call: NA; j_call: TRBJ1-5; cdr3_aa: CASSPRDIGSNQPQHF
v_call: TRBV27; d_call: TRBD1; j_call: TRBJ1-2; cdr3_aa: CASGPAGGQGGYTF
v_call: TRBV24-1; d_call: TRBD2; j_call: TRBJ2-5; cdr3_aa: CASSLSASGGPETQYF
v_call: TRBV20-1; d_call: NA; j_call: TRBJ1-2; cdr3_aa: CSAIDRPTGYTF
v_call: TRBV27; d_call: TRBD2; j_call: TRBJ2-7; cdr3_aa: CASSFGTRYGGGEQYF
v_call: TRBV7-9; d_call: TRBD1; j_call: TRBJ1-6; cdr3_aa: CASKGTGLHSPLHF
v_call: TRBV29-1; d_call: TRBD2; j_call: TRBJ2-7; cdr3_aa: CSVVVAGVYEQYF
v_call: TRBV20-1; d_call: TRBD1; j_call: TRBJ2-7; cdr3_aa: CSARPGQVVTQEQYF
v_call: TRBV6-1; d_call: NA; j_call: TRBJ2-2; cdr3_aa: CASSDYTGELFF
v_call: TRBV19; d_call: NA; j_call: TRBJ1-1; cdr3_aa: CASSQGFWTASWNTEAFF
v_call: TRBV7-9; d_call: NA; j_call: TRBJ1-1; cdr3_aa: CASSYDPGSGAFF
v_call: TRBV6-2/TRBV6-3; d_call: TRBD2; j_call: TRBJ2-7; cdr3_aa: CASTIAGGPYEQYF
v_call: TRBV9; d_call: TRBD2; j_call: TRBJ2-7; cdr3_aa: CASSAAAGGYEQYF
v_call: TRBV19; d_call: NA; j_call: TRBJ1-4; cdr3_aa: CASSTFGGNEKLFF
v_call: TRBV19; d_call: TRBD1; j_call: TRBJ2-7; cdr3_aa: CASSIGQGLSYEQYF
v_call: TRBV9; d_call: TRBD2; j_call: TRBJ2-7; cdr3_aa: CASSPHPGTSGGFEQYF
v_call: TRBV2; d_call: TRBD1; j_call: TRBJ2-6; cdr3_aa: CASSPGTGGTGANVLTF
v_call: TRBV6-5; d_call: NA; j_call: TRBJ1-1; cdr3_aa: CASSMIGGGTEAFF
v_call: TRBV7-9; d_call: NA; j_call: TRBJ2-5; cdr3_aa: CASSPVGGVGTQYF
v_call: TRBV7-9; d_call: TRBD1; j_call: TRBJ1-1; cdr3_aa: CASSIRDRAFKAFF
v_call: TRBV5-1; d_call: TRBD1; j_call: TRBJ1-6; cdr3_aa: CASSLEQGAYNSPLHF
v_call: TRBV5-8; d_call: TRBD1; j_call: TRBJ2-5; cdr3_aa: CASSQDRGLRETQYF
v_call: TRBV7-8; d_call: NA; j_call: TRBJ1-6; cdr3_aa: CASSSQQGIRNSPLHF
v_call: TRBV7-2; d_call: NA; j_call: TRBJ2-5; cdr3_aa: CASSLAQYF
v_call: TRBV29-1; d_call: TRBD1; j_call: TRBJ1-3; cdr3_aa: CSVDRFVGNTIYF
v_call: TRBV7-3; d_call: TRBD2; j_call: TRBJ2-2; cdr3_aa: CASSNLAGGNTGELFF
v_call: TRBV20-1; d_call: NA; j_call: TRBJ1-5; cdr3_aa: CSAKGPINQPQHF
v_call: TRBV20-1; d_call: TRBD2; j_call: TRBJ2-2; cdr3_aa: CSARDFGGRNTGELFF
v_call: TRBV20-1; d_call: TRBD2; j_call: TRBJ2-1; cdr3_aa: CSASVAGGISYNEQFF
v_call: TRBV4-2; d_call: TRBD1; j_call: TRBJ1-4; cdr3_aa: CASSQDRTGANEKLFF
v_call: TRBV12-5; d_call: TRBD1; j_call: TRBJ1-6; cdr3_aa: CASGLGQGYNSPLHF
v_call: TRBV10-3; d_call: NA; j_call: TRBJ2-6; cdr3_aa: CASSTTHQGANVLTF
v_call: TRBV13; d_call: NA; j_call: TRBJ1-1; cdr3_aa: CASSRDGGWDTEAFF
v_call: TRBV19; d_call: TRBD1; j_call: TRBJ1-3; cdr3_aa: CASSGDSGNTIYF
v_call: TRBV9; d_call: TRBD1; j_call: TRBJ1-1; cdr3_aa: CASSQGGGDEAFF
v_call: TRBV6-5; d_call: TRBD1; j_call: TRBJ2-7; cdr3_aa: CASSLVRQGLYEQYF
v_call: TRBV12-3/TRBV12-4; d_call: TRBD1; j_call: TRBJ1-1; cdr3_aa: CASSDSTGGTEAFF
v_call: TRBV15; d_call: TRBD1; j_call: TRBJ2-3; cdr3_aa: CATAGHRGQTDTQYF
v_call: TRBV7-9; d_call: NA; j_call: TRBJ1-2; cdr3_aa: CASSWGLLSDGYTF
v_call: TRBV2; d_call: TRBD1; j_call: TRBJ2-5; cdr3_aa: CASCLGQGYQPQYF
v_call: TRBV6-2/TRBV6-3; d_call: NA; j_call: TRBJ1-1; cdr3_aa: CASSSYSTVGSTEAFF
v_call: TRBV29-1; d_call: NA; j_call: TRBJ1-1; cdr3_aa: CSSYRRTLNTEAFF
v_call: TRBV7-8; d_call: NA; j_call: TRBJ2-3; cdr3_aa: CASSLVRRTDTQYF
v_call: TRBV7-2; d_call: NA; j_call: TRBJ1-2; cdr3_aa: CASSSAGYGYTF
v_call: TRBV19; d_call: TRBD1; j_call: TRBJ2-5; cdr3_aa: CASSPGQGAETQYF
v_call: TRBV4-2; d_call: TRBD2; j_call: TRBJ2-2; cdr3_aa: CASSRGLAGTSNTGELFF
v_call: TRBV20-1; d_call: NA; j_call: TRBJ1-5; cdr3_aa: CSASAGDHQPQHF
v_call: TRBV29-1; d_call: NA; j_call: TRBJ2-6; cdr3_aa: CSVDRLQGPGANVLTF
v_call: TRBV25-1; d_call: NA; j_call: TRBJ1-1; cdr3_aa: CASSLFLTNTEAFF
v_call: TRBV20-1; d_call: NA; j_call: TRBJ1-6; cdr3_aa: CSASGYNLHF
v_call: TRBV19; d_call: NA; j_call: TRBJ2-2; cdr3_aa: CASSLQRGLTGELFF
v_call: TRBV4-1; d_call: NA; j_call: TRBJ1-2; cdr3_aa: CASSQASDLYGYTF
v_call: TRBV10-3; d_call: NA; j_call: TRBJ1-6; cdr3_aa: CAISDTANSPLHF
v_call: TRBV15; d_call: NA; j_call: TRBJ2-7; cdr3_aa: CATSVGALSYEQYF
v_call: TRBV12-3/TRBV12-4; d_call: NA; j_call: TRBJ2-3; cdr3_aa: CASSLGWITDTQYF
v_call: TRBV30; d_call: NA; j_call: TRBJ1-6; cdr3_aa: CAWSNLYNSPLHF